The next 28 T cell receptor beta chains were all read from a single sample in a study of blood T cell repertoires in COVID-19. The data were produced by immunoSEQ multiplex PCR, yet TCRdb's version contains in-frame clones alone and is incomplete. The table shows just over 95,000 clones, with 90% occurring only once. The sequencing sample was made of peripheral blood. The receptor source for this set is a man aged 50 to 59 with acute or convalescent COVID-19.

The gene calls are TRBV7-9 and TRBJ1-2; a weak D match, TRBD1 (6 bases). Germline CDR1 is SEHNR and CDR2 is FQNEAQ (reference sequence). Trimming removed 5 bases from V and 0 bases from J, with 10 bases in between. The CDR3 loop spans 14 amino acids. DNA of the CDR3: TGTGCCAGCAGCCTCTACAGGGCTAACTATGGCTACACCTTC. Translation: CASSLYRANYGYTF.

The chain couples TRBV24-1 to TRBJ1-1; D gene ambiguous. Looked up from germline, CDR1 is KGHDR and CDR2 is SFDVKD. Trimming shortened V by 2 bases and J by 4 bases, and 16 bases separated the two germline ends. This CDR3 comprises 16 residues. The DNA for the CDR3 is TGTGCCACCAGTGATTCCGTTGCATCTGGGAGCACTGAAGCTTTCTTT. This gives the protein CATSDSVASGSTEAFF.

As concerns this clone: Other DNA sequences in this sample translate to the same CDR3. The chain employs TRBV3-1 (or the pseudogene TRBV3-2) and TRBJ2-3; TRBD2 aligns across 11 bases. Looked up from germline, CDR1 is LGHDT and CDR2 is YNNKEL (reference sequence). The CDR3 spans 16 residues. The ends lost 4 bases at V and 2 bases at J; junction bases unmatched: 5. The DNA of the CDR3 is TGTGCCAGCAGCCCTCTAGCGGGAGGTTCCACAGATACGCAGTATTTT. This codes for CASSPLAGGSTDTQYF.

This chain links TRBV19 with TRBJ2-3, with 8 bases fitting TRBD2. Germline loops: CDR1 LNHDA, CDR2 SQIVND (reference sequence). The CDR3 has 15 residues. V shed 6 bases and J 4 bases; nucleotides not matched to a gene: 9. The CDR3 sequence: CASRSREGPADTQYF. The CDR3 DNA sequence: TGTGCCAGTAGGTCACGGGAGGGCCCGGCAGATACGCAGTATTTT. The full variable domain, completed using reference TRBV19 and TRBJ2-3, is DGGITQSPKYLFRKEGQNVTLSCEQNLNHDAMYWYRQDPGQGLRLIYYSQIVNDFQKGDIAEGYSVSREKKESFPLTVTSAQKNPTAFYLCASRSREGPADTQYFGPGTRLTVL.

J is TRBJ2-7 and V is TRBV19; D perhaps matches TRBD2 (6 bases). This CDR3 has 14 residues. The germline gives CDR1 LNHDA, CDR2 SQIVND (reference sequence). V was cut by 4 bases and J by 5 bases, with 15 bases left in between. The CDR3 region has the DNA TGTGCCAGTAGTAAGGGACTTGACTGGCACGAGCAGTACTTC. It is translated as CASSKGLDWHEQYF.

The CDR3 protein is CASSYPPGSSYNEQFF. In nucleotides, the CDR3 is TGTGCCAGCAGCTACCCCCCGGGGAGCTCCTACAATGAGCAGTTCTTC. The J gene is TRBJ2-1, the V gene TRBV11-2; D may be TRBD2 (5 bases). In germline, CDR1 is SGHAT, CDR2 FQNNGV. The length of the CDR3 is 16 residues. V was pared by 4 bases and J by 0 bases, with 13 bases between.

This chain connects TRBV2 to TRBJ2-5, with D possibly being TRBD2 (5 bases). V shed 6 bases and J shed 0 bases, with 14 bases lying between them. Germline V lookup: CDR1 SNHLY, CDR2 FYNNEI. The CDR3 totals 15 residues. The CDR3, as DNA: TGTGCCAGCAGAGACTTAAGCGGATACCAAGAGACCCAGTACTTC. Translation gives CASRDLSGYQETQYF.

The CDR3 sequence: CASRMTGDVGETQYF. The CDR3 DNA sequence: TGCGCCAGCCGAATGACAGGGGACGTAGGAGAGACCCAGTACTTC. V and J are TRBV5-1 and TRBJ2-5, with TRBD1 identical over 8 bases. Germline V gives CDR1 SGHRS, CDR2 YFSETQ. The CDR3 is 15 amino acids. V shed 7 bases and J 4 bases; nucleotides not matched to a gene: 12. Variable domain in full (rest from reference TRBV5-1 and TRBJ2-5): KAGVTQTPRYLIKTRGQQVTLSCSPISGHRSVSWYQQTPGQGLQFLFEYFSETQRNKGNFPGRFSGRQFSNSRSEMNVSTLELGDSALYLCASRMTGDVGETQYFGPGTRLLVL.

The chain uses TRBV6-6 and TRBJ1-5; D remains unclear. The germline V and J ends were trimmed by 4 bases and 5 bases, with 12 bases remaining between them. CDR1 and CDR2 from the germline V gene are MNHNY and SVGAGI (reference sequence). The CDR3 has 14 amino acids. CDR3 loop: CASSSYRSHQPQHF. CDR3 sequence (DNA): TGTGCCAGCAGTTCTTACCGGTCTCATCAGCCCCAGCATTTT.

The chain couples TRBV6-4 to TRBJ2-3; 8 positions match TRBD2. Trimming took 7 bases from V and 4 from J; bases not matched to a gene: 16. CDR1 is MRHNA and CDR2 is SNTAGT in the germline V gene. This CDR3 is built from 17 residues. The CDR3: CASITAGVGGVADTQYF. The CDR3 bases are TGTGCCAGCATTACCGCGGGCGTCGGGGGGGTGGCAGATACGCAGTATTTT.

The chain couples TRBV5-1 to TRBJ2-5; D may be TRBD1 (6 bases). The CDR3 is 14 amino acids. Trimming removed 4 bases at V and 5 bases at J, with 15 bases between. The germline V gene encodes CDR1 SGHRS and CDR2 YFSETQ. The DNA of the CDR3 is TGCGCCAGCAGCCCATACCCAGGGGTGGAGACCCAGTACTTC. It translates to CASSPYPGVETQYF.

This rearrangement joins TRBV7-9 to TRBJ2-7, with D perhaps matching TRBD1 (6 bases). V was cut by 5 bases and J by 1 base, with 12 bases left in between. In germline, CDR1 is SEHNR, CDR2 FQNEAQ (reference sequence). The CDR3 contains 14 residues. The CDR3 reads CASSPRTDSYEQYF. In nucleotides, the CDR3 is TGTGCCAGCAGCCCCCGGACAGATTCCTACGAGCAGTACTTC.

The gene calls are TRBV4-3 and TRBJ2-7, with 11 bases fitting TRBD2. The CDR3 runs 18 residues. Germline V gene data show CDR1 as LGHNA and CDR2 as YSLEER. Trimming cost V 0 bases and J 4 bases; bases outside gene matches: 11. CDR3 sequence reads: CASSQEEGRLAGRYEQYF. DNA of the CDR3: TGCGCCAGCAGCCAAGAGGAGGGGCGACTAGCGGGACGGTACGAGCAGTACTTC.

This rearrangement joins TRBV15 to TRBJ2-3, with D uncertain. CDR1 LNHNV and CDR2 YYDKDF come from the germline V gene (reference sequence). The CDR3 loop spans 14 amino acids. Trimming stripped 0 bases from V and 4 bases from J, with 8 bases between. CDR3: CATSRDIRADTQYF. The CDR3 bases are TGTGCCACCAGCAGAGATATTCGAGCAGATACGCAGTATTTT.

The gene calls are TRBV18 and TRBJ1-1, with D possibly being TRBD1 (5 bases). V was pared by 6 bases and J by 4 bases, with 12 bases between. In germline, CDR1 is KGHSH, CDR2 LQKENI. The CDR3 spans 13 residues. The CDR3 sequence is CASSPDTSTEAFF. As DNA, the CDR3 is TGTGCCAGCTCTCCGGACACGAGCACTGAAGCTTTCTTT.

The V gene is TRBV5-1, the J gene TRBJ2-1; 8 bases match TRBD2. This CDR3 spans 15 amino acids. V was clipped by 4 bases and J by 6 bases; unmatched bases: 9. Looked up from germline, CDR1 is SGHRS and CDR2 is YFSETQ. The DNA of the CDR3 is TGCGCCAGCAGCCCCTTAGCGGGGAGAACCAATGAGCAGTTCTTC. Its translation: CASSPLAGRTNEQFF.

This chain connects TRBV6-5 to TRBJ2-2, with TRBD2 identical over 13 bases. The CDR3 extends over 15 amino acids. The germline gives CDR1 MNHEY, CDR2 SVGAGI. After removal of 8 bases from V and 6 bases from J, the junction contained 6 bases not matched to a gene. CDR3 nucleotides: TGTGCCAGCGCAATGACTAGCGGGAGGTCCGGGGAGCTGTTTTTT. Protein product: CASAMTSGRSGELFF.

The genes are TRBV6-6 and TRBJ1-6, with D maybe TRBD1 (6 bases). The germline V and J ends were trimmed by 5 bases and 10 bases, with 9 bases remaining between them. CDR3 length equals 12 residues. CDR1 and CDR2 (germline): MNHNY, SVGAGI (reference sequence). The CDR3 DNA sequence: TGTGCCAGCAGTCCAACAGGGTCACCCCTCCACTTT. Residues: CASSPTGSPLHF.

This sequence joins TRBV3-1 (or the pseudogene TRBV3-2) and TRBJ1-4; D uncertain. The CDR3 extends over 15 amino acids. V lost 1 base and J 0 bases, leaving 6 bases between the germline ends. Germline V gene sequence: CDR1 LGHDT, CDR2 YNNKEL (reference sequence). CDR3 coding DNA: TGTGCCAGCAGCCAAGGAACTGCAACTAATGAAAAACTGTTTTTT. Translated: CASSQGTATNEKLFF.

This chain connects TRBV27 to TRBJ1-1; D might be TRBD1 (5 bases). Trimming shortened V by 7 bases and J by 1 base, and 13 bases separated the two germline ends. This CDR3 has 14 residues. Germline-derived CDR1 and CDR2 are MNHEY and SMNVEV (reference sequence). In nucleotides, the CDR3 is TGTGCCAGCATCATCAGGGTTGGGAACACTGAAGCTTTCTTT. Translated: CASIIRVGNTEAFF.

This clone was counted once. The chain has TRBV3-1 (or the pseudogene TRBV3-2) and TRBJ2-2, with 11 bases matching TRBD2. Germline V CDR1 and CDR2: LGHDT, YNNKEL (reference sequence). The length of the CDR3 is 21 residues. Trimming removed 4 bases from V and 5 bases from J; junction bases left unmatched: 21. The DNA for the CDR3 is TGTGCCAGCAGCCCCACCGGGATGAGTAGGCTAGCGGGAGGTGGTACCGGGGAGCTGTTTTTT. It encodes CASSPTGMSRLAGGGTGELFF.

This chain uses TRBV12-3 or TRBV12-4 with TRBJ1-2; D is uncertain. The CDR3 length is 11 residues. V was shortened by 4 bases and J by 4 bases, with 4 bases between the two germline ends. The CDR3 DNA follows: TGTGCCAGCAGTTCCGGCTATGGCTACACCTTC. Translated: CASSSGYGYTF.

V and J are TRBV10-2 and TRBJ1-4, with 10 bases fitting TRBD1. CDR1 is WSHSY and CDR2 is SAAADI in the germline V gene. The CDR3 extends over 16 amino acids. Trimming removed 2 bases from V and 9 bases from J; junction bases left unmatched: 9. The CDR3 region is CASSEGTGTGAQKLFF. CDR3 sequence (DNA): TGCGCCAGCAGTGAGGGAACCGGGACAGGGGCGCAAAAACTGTTTTTT.

V is TRBV9 and J is TRBJ2-7, with 9 bases matching TRBD1. This CDR3 has 16 amino acids. V gave up 3 bases and J gave up 5 bases; unmatched junction bases: 12. Germline V gene data show CDR1 as SGDLS and CDR2 as YYNGEE. In DNA, the CDR3 is TGTGCCAGCAGCGCGCCGGGACAGGGAAGTCGTAACGAGCAGTACTTC. Protein product: CASSAPGQGSRNEQYF.

The J gene is TRBJ2-1, the V gene TRBV6-5, with 14 bases matching TRBD2. The V gene end was trimmed by 6 bases and the J gene end by 10 bases; junction bases not matched to a gene: 5. CDR1 is MNHEY, CDR2 SVGAGI, per germline. This CDR3 contains 14 residues. Here the CDR3 DNA reads TGTGCCAGCAGAGGGACTAGCGGGGGTCTAGAGCAGTTCTTC. Its translation: CASRGTSGGLEQFF.

This chain joins TRBV30 and TRBJ2-3; 10 positions match TRBD2. From germline, CDR1 is GTSNPN and CDR2 SVGIG (reference sequence). J gave up 4 bases and V 0 bases, and 4 bases lay outside the gene matches. This CDR3 is 15 amino acids long. CDR3 in amino acids: CAWSVRGLAADTQYF. The CDR3 region has the DNA TGTGCCTGGAGTGTCAGAGGACTAGCGGCAGATACGCAGTATTTT.

This chain links TRBV18 with TRBJ2-7; TRBD2 is a possible D gene (7 bases). The germline CDR1 and CDR2 sequences are KGHSH and LQKENI. Trimming shortened V by 2 bases and J by 4 bases, and 9 bases separated the two germline ends. The CDR3 spans 13 residues. The CDR3 is CASSPAGAYEQYF. As DNA, the CDR3 is TGTGCCAGCTCACCAGCGGGGGCGTACGAGCAGTACTTC.

V usage is TRBV7-2 and J usage is TRBJ1-5; D is unresolved. This CDR3 is 12 amino acids long. Germline V gene sequence: CDR1 SGHTA, CDR2 FQGNSA. Deletions cut 8 bases from V and 3 bases from J, with 8 bases between. The CDR3 nucleotides are TGTGCCAGCTCCTATCCCAATCAGCCCCAGCATTTT. Its protein product is CASSYPNQPQHF.